These 22 T cell receptor beta chains share one sample of origin, sequenced in a study of shared clonotypes between healthy human individuals. The naive CD8 subset, CD45RO-negative cells positively selected for CCR7, excluded terminally differentiated effector memory CD45RA+ cells. Assay used: immunoSEQ multiplex PCR; TCRdb lists only in-frame clones, some missing. The sample carries about 2.1 million clones, around 95% recorded once. Material: naive CD8+ T cells from PBMCs. The receptors stem from a man aged 18 to 29 in good health. Some clones in this sample may be carry-over from other donors' samples.

CDR3 sequence reads: CASSPGQGGNQPQHF. The CDR3 DNA follows: TGTGCCAGCAGCCCTGGGCAGGGCGGCAATCAGCCCCAGCATTTT. The chain is built from TRBV28 and TRBJ1-5, with D possibly matching TRBD1 (5 bases). CDR3 length: 15 amino acids. V lost 6 bases, J lost 2 bases, and 14 bases lay in between. The V gene's germline CDR1 is MDHEN and CDR2 SYDVKM.

V usage is TRBV9 and J usage is TRBJ2-6, with D unresolved. CDR3 length: 17 residues. The germline CDR1 and CDR2 sequences are SGDLS and YYNGEE. Trimming cost V 3 bases and J 0 bases, with 13 bases left between them. The CDR3: CASSERYKSSGANVLTF. The CDR3 nucleotides are TGTGCCAGCAGCGAAAGATACAAGAGCTCTGGGGCCAACGTCCTGACTTTC.

The chain has TRBV1 and TRBJ1-3. TRBV1 is a known pseudogene. This CDR3 has 16 residues. The CDR3 reads CTSSQDFGGWGNTIYF. The CDR3 nucleotides read TGCACCAGCAGCCAAGATTTCGGTGGGTGGGGAAACACCATATATTTT.

The sample holds one count of this clone. The gene calls are TRBV4-1 and TRBJ2-1, with 8 bases lining up with TRBD1. With 1 base clipped from V and 10 bases from J, the junction kept 18 bases outside the gene matches. Germline CDR1 MGHRA, CDR2 YSYEKL. The CDR3 is 18 amino acids. The CDR3 here is CASSQVPRIQGGSPEQFF. DNA of the CDR3: TGCGCCAGCAGCCAAGTCCCCCGGATACAGGGGGGCTCACCGGAGCAGTTCTTC.

For this clone: A read error may account for a junction end that differs from germline. Other DNA sequences of this sample code for an identical CDR3. V and J are TRBV7-9 and TRBJ1-2, with D perhaps TRBD1 (5 bases). The CDR3 is 14 amino acids. Germline CDR1 reads SEHNR; CDR2 reads FQNEAQ (reference sequence). The CDR3 sequence: CASSLVIGTYGYTF. In nucleotides, the CDR3 is TGTGCCAGTAGCTTAGTCATCGGGACGTATGGCTACACCTTC.

The chain employs TRBV19 and TRBJ1-1; a weak D match, TRBD1 (6 bases). The CDR3 runs to 14 residues. The germline gives CDR1 LNHDA, CDR2 SQIVND (reference sequence). Between the trimmed V and J ends, which lost 6 bases and 4 bases, there was a span of 15 bases. The chain's CDR3 is CASRLRGVGTEAFF. As DNA, the CDR3 is TGTGCCAGTAGGCTCAGGGGCGTCGGCACTGAAGCTTTCTTT.

This chain connects TRBV10-3 to TRBJ2-7; D is ambiguous. Germline V gene lookup returns CDR1 ENHRY and CDR2 SYGVKD. V gave up 4 bases and J gave up 1 base, with 8 bases separating them. This CDR3 region has 13 residues. For the CDR3, the DNA is TGTGCCATCAGTGCAGCCCTTTCCTACGAGCAGTACTTC. Amino acids: CAISAALSYEQYF.

The rearrangement joins TRBV7-6 to TRBJ2-1; the D is unclear. Trimming took 2 bases from V and 0 from J, leaving 8 bases between them. Germline CDR1 and CDR2: SGHVS and FNYEAQ. This CDR3 contains 15 residues. The CDR3, as DNA: TGTGCCAGCAGCTTATCGGACGGCTCCTACAATGAGCAGTTCTTC. Translation: CASSLSDGSYNEQFF.

Points on this clone: This CDR3 is also generated by other DNA sequences in the sample. The genes are TRBV5-1 and TRBJ1-1; D gene ambiguous. CDR1 and CDR2 from the germline V gene are SGHRS and YFSETQ. Trimming cost V 5 bases and J 2 bases, with 10 bases left between them. The CDR3 has 13 amino acids. The CDR3 sequence: CASSFGPNTEAFF. The CDR3 region has the DNA TGCGCCAGCAGTTTCGGACCTAACACTGAAGCTTTCTTT.

The gene calls are TRBV5-1 and TRBJ2-5, with 12 bases identical to TRBD2. The CDR3 runs 16 residues. Per the germline V gene, CDR1 is SGHRS and CDR2 is YFSETQ. V was pared by 4 bases and J by 5 bases, with 9 bases of the junction left unmatched. CDR3 in DNA: TGCGCCAGCAGCCCGTCAGGACTAGCGGGACCGGAGACCCAGTACTTC. Translation gives CASSPSGLAGPETQYF.

This sequence joins TRBV7-3 and TRBJ1-4; D uncertain. The CDR3 consists of 17 residues. Trimming shortened V by 0 bases and J by 5 bases, and 16 bases separated the two germline ends. The germline V gene encodes CDR1 SGHTA and CDR2 FQGTGA. CDR3 residues: CASSLTCREGGNEKLFF. The CDR3 DNA sequence: TGTGCCAGCAGCTTAACCTGCCGCGAAGGAGGGAATGAAAAACTGTTTTTT.

The rearrangement uses TRBV29-1 and TRBJ2-7; D uncertain. The CDR3 has 13 amino acids. Trimming shortened V by 6 bases and J by 1 base, and 13 bases separated the two germline ends. Germline CDR1 SQVTM, CDR2 ANQGSEA. The CDR3 loop is CSVSLGSSYEQYF. The DNA for the CDR3 is TGCAGCGTCTCGCTGGGATCATCCTACGAGCAGTACTTC.

This clone was recorded only once. The chain joins TRBV19 to TRBJ2-2, with D possibly being TRBD1 (6 bases). V gave up 3 bases and J gave up 8 bases, with 28 bases separating them. Germline values: CDR1 LNHDA, CDR2 SQIVND (reference sequence). The CDR3 spans 19 residues. CDR3 nucleotide sequence: TGTGCCAGTAGTATTAAGCGGTTTAGTCGGGACACCCTAGGGGGGGAGCTGTTTTTT. It encodes CASSIKRFSRDTLGGELFF.

The chain couples TRBV19 to TRBJ2-1; D is uncertain. With 3 bases removed from V and 8 bases from J, the gap between germline ends came to 14 bases. This CDR3 has 14 residues. Germline CDR1 reads LNHDA; CDR2 reads SQIVND (reference sequence). The CDR3 region has the DNA TGTGCCAGTAGTATCCAGTCCTGGGTGGATGAGCAGTTCTTC. It encodes CASSIQSWVDEQFF.

This chain uses TRBV6-5 with TRBJ1-2; D is unclear. The CDR3 length is 13 residues. Trimming cost V 3 bases and J 5 bases, with 10 bases left between them. The germline V gene encodes CDR1 MNHEY and CDR2 SVGAGI. This CDR3 is CASSYHFLYGYTF. The CDR3 nucleotides are TGTGCCAGCAGTTATCACTTTCTATATGGCTACACCTTC.

The V and J genes are TRBV5-4 and TRBJ1-2; TRBD1 might be the D (5 bases). The CDR3 sequence is 14 residues long. The germline V gene has CDR1 SGHNT and CDR2 YYREEE (reference sequence). Trimming took off 4 bases at V and 4 bases at J, with 14 bases between the two ends. The CDR3, as DNA: TGTGCCAGCAGCCCAGATCAGGGATCCTATGGCTACACCTTC. This encodes CASSPDQGSYGYTF.

The gene calls are TRBV9 and TRBJ1-2; D is unclear. Between the trimmed V and J ends, which lost 0 bases and 10 bases, there was a span of 10 bases. This CDR3 is built from 12 residues. The V gene's germline CDR1 is SGDLS and CDR2 YYNGEE. The CDR3 DNA sequence: TGTGCCAGCAGCGTAGGGCGGGAGGACTACACCTTC. This gives the protein CASSVGREDYTF.

Details on this clone: This sample includes further DNA sequences coding for the same CDR3. V is TRBV9 and J is TRBJ2-1; the D gene is possibly TRBD1 (6 bases). Germline lookup yields CDR1 SGDLS and CDR2 YYNGEE. With 3 bases removed from V and 1 base from J, the gap between germline ends came to 8 bases. The CDR3 loop spans 14 amino acids. The CDR3 loop is CASSGDRSYNEQFF. Written as DNA, the CDR3 is TGTGCCAGCAGCGGCGACAGGTCCTACAATGAGCAGTTCTTC. The full variable domain, its missing parts supplied by reference TRBV9 and TRBJ2-1, is DSGVTQTPKHLITATGQRVTLRCSPRSGDLSVYWYQQSLDQGLQFLIQYYNGEERAKGNILERFSAQQFPDLHSELNLSSLELGDSALYFCASSGDRSYNEQFFGPGTRLTVL.

This sequence joins TRBV6-5 and TRBJ2-5; D could derive from TRBD1 or TRBD2 (7 bases each). Germline loops: CDR1 MNHEY, CDR2 SVGAGI. The V end was cut by 7 bases, the J end by 5 bases, with 20 bases between. The length of the CDR3 is 15 residues. The DNA of the CDR3 is TGTGCCAGCACCCACTCAGGGGGGGTCCTGGAGACCCAGTACTTC. Translated, it gives CASTHSGGVLETQYF.

V and J are TRBV7-9 and TRBJ1-6; TRBD1 is a possible D gene (5 bases). The CDR3 consists of 15 residues. With 4 bases removed from V and 6 bases from J, the gap between germline ends came to 13 bases. Germline V gene lookup returns CDR1 SEHNR and CDR2 FQNEAQ (reference sequence). DNA for the CDR3: TGTGCCAGCAGCTCACAGGCCCGGCTTAATTCACCCCTCCACTTT. It translates to CASSSQARLNSPLHF.

The chain carries TRBV27 and TRBJ1-2, with 9 bases fitting TRBD1. CDR1 and CDR2 from the germline V gene are MNHEY and SMNVEV (reference sequence). This CDR3 contains 14 residues. Unmatched junction bases numbered 9, after V lost 6 bases and J lost 7 bases. Here the CDR3 reads CASSPGTGFLGYTF. The CDR3 DNA sequence: TGTGCCAGCAGCCCAGGGACAGGGTTTCTTGGCTACACCTTC.

The chain has TRBV7-2 and TRBJ2-7; maybe TRBD1 (5 bases). CDR1 is SGHTA, CDR2 FQGNSA, per germline. The CDR3 is 13 amino acids. Trimming shortened V by 1 base and J by 7 bases, and 11 bases separated the two germline ends. CDR3 region: CASSLVPRDEQYF. As DNA, the CDR3 is TGTGCCAGCAGCTTAGTCCCCAGGGATGAGCAGTACTTC.